This entry describes one TCR beta chain. This entry is derived from a study of blood T cell repertoires in COVID-19. Trimming removed 1 base at V and 5 bases at J, with 10 bases between. The CDR3 sequence is 14 residues long. Germline V gene lookup returns CDR1 SGHTA and CDR2 FQGNSA. Only in-frame clones appear in the TCRdb table, and some are missing; sequencing was by immunoSEQ multiplex PCR. This table holds approximately 300,000 clones, around 84% found once. The TCR was taken from a woman aged 30 to 39 who had been exposed to COVID-19. This chain uses TRBV7-2 with TRBJ2-3, with no clear D. The source material was PBMCs or T cells enriched from blood (not recorded which). DNA for the CDR3: TGTGCCAGCAGCTTAGGTTTGGCTCTAGATACGCAGTATTTT. Its translation: CASSLGLALDTQYF.